This passage covers 18 T cell receptor beta chains from one sample sequenced in a study of OX40 agonist ivuxolimab in advanced cancers. The data were produced by immunoSEQ multiplex PCR, yet TCRdb's version contains in-frame clones alone and is incomplete. The table includes around 69,000 clones, roughly nine tenths detected once. Source: CD4+ or CD8+ T cells sorted from blood, taken in a trial of the OX40 agonist ivuxolimab. These receptors were obtained from an adult with an advanced solid tumor such as melanoma, head and neck, liver or kidney cancer.

The gene calls are TRBV7-8 and TRBJ2-3, with 10 bases identical to TRBD2. Germline V gene data show CDR1 as SGHVS and CDR2 as FQNEAQ. The CDR3 is made up of 19 amino acids. Unmatched junction bases numbered 20, after V lost 8 bases and J lost 3 bases. In DNA form, the CDR3 reads TGTGCCAGCTCCCGGGTCGACTGGGTAGCGGGAGGCGGTACAGATACGCAGTATTTT. Translating it yields CASSRVDWVAGGGTDTQYF.

The chain employs TRBV19 and TRBJ1-2, with TRBD1 matching over 7 bases. The V gene's germline CDR1 is LNHDA and CDR2 SQIVND (reference sequence). Germline trimming cut 3 bases from V and 3 bases from J; bases unmatched to any gene: 1. The CDR3 spans 13 residues. The CDR3 DNA is TGTGCCAGTAGTATTGACAGGGACTATGGCTACACCTTC. This translates into CASSIDRDYGYTF.

The V and J genes are TRBV7-9 and TRBJ1-5; D unresolved. The CDR3 spans 16 residues. Germline V lookup: CDR1 SEHNR, CDR2 FQNEAQ (reference sequence). The V gene lost 1 base and the J gene lost 0 bases, with 10 bases spanning the gap. CDR3 sequence reads: CASSLEGGYSNQPQHF. CDR3 DNA: TGTGCCAGCAGCTTAGAAGGAGGGTATAGCAATCAGCCCCAGCATTTT.

The chain combines TRBV19 with TRBJ2-1; 12 bases map to TRBD2. Germline lookup yields CDR1 LNHDA and CDR2 SQIVND (reference sequence). With 5 bases clipped from V and 15 bases from J, the junction kept 5 bases outside the gene matches. The CDR3 contains 12 residues. CDR3 sequence: CASSPSGRAGFF. The CDR3 bases are TGTGCCAGTAGTCCTAGCGGGAGGGCCGGGTTCTTC.

The V and J genes are TRBV7-8 and TRBJ2-3, with D tentatively TRBD2 (6 bases). The V and J ends lost 0 bases and 1 base respectively, with 11 bases between them. CDR1 is SGHVS and CDR2 is FQNEAQ in the germline V gene. The length of the CDR3 is 16 residues. The CDR3 bases are TGTGCCAGCAGCTTAGCGGGGACTTCGCGCACAGATACGCAGTATTTT. This encodes CASSLAGTSRTDTQYF.

The chain has TRBV4-2 and TRBJ1-6; TRBD1 is a possible D gene (5 bases). In germline, CDR1 is LGHNA, CDR2 YNFKEQ. This CDR3 has 16 amino acids. Deletions cut 0 bases from V and 4 bases from J, with 10 bases between. CDR3 DNA sequence: TGTGCCAGCAGCCAAGAGGAGGGGATATATAATTCACCCCTCCACTTT. Encoded protein: CASSQEEGIYNSPLHF.

The J gene is TRBJ2-1, the V gene TRBV7-3, with TRBD2 matching over 10 bases. J was trimmed by 0 bases and V by 5 bases; bases with no gene match: 4. Per germline, CDR1 SGHTA and CDR2 FQGTGA. This CDR3 comprises 16 residues. Written as DNA, the CDR3 is TGTGCCAGCAGCCGGACTAGCGGAACCTCCTACAATGAGCAGTTCTTC. This sequence encodes CASSRTSGTSYNEQFF.

This clone was seen just once. The V gene is TRBV18, the J gene TRBJ2-5, with D hard to call. The CDR3 totals 14 residues. V lost 6 bases and J 2 bases, leaving 13 bases between the germline ends. The germline V gene has CDR1 KGHSH and CDR2 LQKENI. This CDR3 reads CASSLGAKQETQYF. CDR3 DNA sequence: TGTGCCAGCTCTCTTGGCGCGAAACAAGAGACCCAGTACTTC.

This chain connects TRBV5-1 to TRBJ2-7; tentatively, D is TRBD2 (5 bases). V lost 0 bases to trimming and J lost 1 base, with 8 bases between them. This CDR3 contains 14 residues. Germline CDR1 reads SGHRS; CDR2 reads YFSETQ. For the CDR3, the DNA is TGCGCCAGCAGCTTGGACGGGATGTCCTACGAGCAGTACTTC. As protein: CASSLDGMSYEQYF. The full variable domain, completed using reference TRBV5-1 and TRBJ2-7, is KAGVTQTPRYLIKTRGQQVTLSCSPISGHRSVSWYQQTPGQGLQFLFEYFSETQRNKGNFPGRFSGRQFSNSRSEMNVSTLELGDSALYLCASSLDGMSYEQYFGPGTRLTVT.

This chain connects TRBV7-3 to TRBJ2-3; D remains ambiguous. Trimming removed 1 base from V and 1 base from J, with 0 bases in between. Germline lookup yields CDR1 SGHTA and CDR2 FQGTGA. The CDR3 runs 12 residues. The CDR3 region has the DNA TGTGCCAGCAGCTTAAGCACAGATACGCAGTATTTT. It is translated as CASSLSTDTQYF.

The rearrangement joins TRBV11-2 to TRBJ1-2; TRBD1 matches 9 bases. V was pared by 6 bases and J by 3 bases, with 11 bases of the junction left unmatched. This CDR3 is built from 16 residues. From germline, CDR1 is SGHAT and CDR2 FQNNGV. CDR3 region: CASRKGTGGRDYGYTF. The CDR3 region has the DNA TGTGCCAGCAGAAAGGGAACAGGGGGCAGGGACTATGGCTACACCTTC.

This clone was picked up a small number of times. V gene TRBV9 combines with J gene TRBJ2-3, with 9 bases matching TRBD2. Germline CDR1 is SGDLS and CDR2 is YYNGEE. The V segment lost 0 bases and the J segment 7 bases; nucleotides outside the gene matches: 9. The length of the CDR3 is 16 residues. The CDR3 DNA reads as TGTGCCAGCAGCGTAGGAGGCGGGAGGGCTCAGAATACGCAGTATTTT. This gives the protein CASSVGGGRAQNTQYF. Full variable domain (outside the CDR3, taken from reference TRBV9 and TRBJ2-3): DSGVTQTPKHLITATGQRVTLRCSPRSGDLSVYWYQQSLDQGLQFLIQYYNGEERAKGNILERFSAQQFPDLHSELNLSSLELGDSALYFCASSVGGGRAQNTQYFGPGTRLTVL.

This chain joins TRBV2 and TRBJ2-7; D is ambiguous. The CDR3 extends over 12 amino acids. V lost 8 bases to trimming and J lost 5 bases, with 13 bases between them. Per germline, CDR1 SNHLY and CDR2 FYNNEI. This CDR3 reads CASGFIVNEQYF. The CDR3 nucleotides are TGTGCCAGCGGTTTCATCGTGAACGAGCAGTACTTC.

This chain uses TRBV28 with TRBJ1-5; D gene unclear. Germline V gene sequence: CDR1 MDHEN, CDR2 SYDVKM. The ends were cut back, 2 bases at V and 9 bases at J, with 11 bases in the middle. The CDR3 consists of 13 residues. The CDR3 region has the DNA TGTGCCAGCAGTTTACCGGGAAGTCGGCCCCAGCATTTT. The encoded protein is CASSLPGSRPQHF.

V is TRBV19 and J is TRBJ2-7; 14 bases fit TRBD2. The germline CDR1 and CDR2 sequences are LNHDA and SQIVND (reference sequence). Trimming removed 5 bases from V and 7 bases from J; junction bases left unmatched: 10. The CDR3 covers 16 residues. CDR3 DNA: TGTGCCAGTAGTGACCTCCGGACTAGCGGGAGGCATGAGCAGTACTTC. It is translated as CASSDLRTSGRHEQYF.

In its sample, this clone was seen once. The chain combines TRBV5-1 with TRBJ2-5, with D maybe TRBD2 (6 bases). The CDR3 is 17 residues long. Per germline, CDR1 SGHRS and CDR2 YFSETQ. The V gene lost 4 bases and the J gene lost 2 bases, with 21 bases spanning the gap. CDR3 DNA sequence: TGCGCCAGCAGCATAAGCGCCTATGCGGGACCGCAAGAGACCCAGTACTTC. As protein: CASSISAYAGPQETQYF.

The chain is built from TRBV6-6 and TRBJ2-1, with D possibly matching TRBD1 (5 bases). Trimming cost V 3 bases and J 5 bases, with 11 bases left between them. CDR3 length: 14 residues. CDR1 and CDR2 from the germline V gene are MNHNY and SVGAGI (reference sequence). The CDR3 sequence: CASSYQGRNNEQFF. CDR3 sequence (DNA): TGTGCCAGCAGTTATCAGGGCCGGAACAATGAGCAGTTCTTC.

The chain recombines TRBV30 with TRBJ2-1; 8 bases agree with TRBD2. CDR3 size: 16 residues. Germline V gene data show CDR1 as GTSNPN and CDR2 as SVGIG (reference sequence). With V trimmed by 0 bases and J by 6 bases, 10 bases remained unmatched. The CDR3 sequence: CAWSVLSGRARNEQFF. The CDR3, as DNA: TGTGCCTGGAGTGTACTATCCGGGAGGGCCCGCAATGAGCAGTTCTTC.